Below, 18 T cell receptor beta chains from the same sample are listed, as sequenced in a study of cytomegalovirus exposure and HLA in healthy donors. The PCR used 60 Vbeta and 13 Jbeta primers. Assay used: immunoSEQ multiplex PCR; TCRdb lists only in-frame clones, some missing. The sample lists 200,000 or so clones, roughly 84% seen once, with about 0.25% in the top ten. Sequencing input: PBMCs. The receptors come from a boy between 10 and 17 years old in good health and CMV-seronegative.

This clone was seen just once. CDR3 sequence: CASSPRTSGWDPKLLYEQYF. The CDR3 nucleotides read TGTGCCAGCAGCCCCCGCACTAGCGGGTGGGACCCGAAACTACTCTACGAGCAGTACTTC. The J gene is TRBJ2-7, the V gene TRBV27; the match to TRBD2 covers 9 bases. Germline CDR1 MNHEY, CDR2 SMNVEV (reference sequence). The junction had 24 bases not matched to a gene; V was cut back by 6 bases and J by 3 bases. There are 20 residues in the CDR3.

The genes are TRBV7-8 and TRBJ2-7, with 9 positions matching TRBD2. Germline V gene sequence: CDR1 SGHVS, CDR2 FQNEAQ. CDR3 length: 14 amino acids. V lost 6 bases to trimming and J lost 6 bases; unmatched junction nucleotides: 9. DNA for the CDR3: TGTGCCAGCAGGCCAGGGGCGGGAGGGTCCGAGCAGTACTTC. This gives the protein CASRPGAGGSEQYF.

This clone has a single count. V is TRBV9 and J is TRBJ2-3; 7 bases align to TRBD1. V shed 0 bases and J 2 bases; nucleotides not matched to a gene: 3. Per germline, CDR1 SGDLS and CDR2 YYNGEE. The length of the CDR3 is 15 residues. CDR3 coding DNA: TGTGCCAGCAGCGTAGGGCAGGGGGACACAGATACGCAGTATTTT. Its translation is CASSVGQGDTDTQYF.

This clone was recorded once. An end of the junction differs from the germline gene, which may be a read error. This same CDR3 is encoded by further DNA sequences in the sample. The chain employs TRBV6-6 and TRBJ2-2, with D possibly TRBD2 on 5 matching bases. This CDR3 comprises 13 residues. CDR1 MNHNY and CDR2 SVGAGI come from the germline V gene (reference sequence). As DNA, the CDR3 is TGTGCCAGCAGTTACGGACTTGTCGGGGAGTTGTTTTTT. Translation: CASSYGLVGELFF.

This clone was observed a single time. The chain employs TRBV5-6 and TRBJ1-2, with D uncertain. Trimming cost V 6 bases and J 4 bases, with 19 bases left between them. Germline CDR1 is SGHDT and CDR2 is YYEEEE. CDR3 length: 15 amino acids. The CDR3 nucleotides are TGTGCCAGCACCACCGACGAGGGAGTTGTCTATGGCTACACCTTC. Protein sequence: CASTTDEGVVYGYTF.

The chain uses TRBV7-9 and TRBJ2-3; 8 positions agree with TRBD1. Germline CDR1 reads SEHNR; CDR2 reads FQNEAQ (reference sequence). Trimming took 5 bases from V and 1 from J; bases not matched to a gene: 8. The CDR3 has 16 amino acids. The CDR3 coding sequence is TGTGCCAGCAGCACCAGGGGGCTTGGGGGCACAGATACGCAGTATTTT. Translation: CASSTRGLGGTDTQYF. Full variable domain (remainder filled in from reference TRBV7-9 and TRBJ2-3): DTGVSQNPRHKITKRGQNVTFRCDPISEHNRLYWYRQTLGQGPEFLTYFQNEAQLEKSRLLSDRFSAERPKGSFSTLEIQRTEQGDSAMYLCASSTRGLGGTDTQYFGPGTRLTVL.

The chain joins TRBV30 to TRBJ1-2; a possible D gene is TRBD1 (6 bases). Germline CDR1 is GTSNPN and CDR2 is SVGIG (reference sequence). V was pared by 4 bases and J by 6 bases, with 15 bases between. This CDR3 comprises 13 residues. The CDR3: CAWIVTGSDGYTF. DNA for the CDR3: TGTGCCTGGATAGTTACAGGGTCCGATGGCTACACCTTC.

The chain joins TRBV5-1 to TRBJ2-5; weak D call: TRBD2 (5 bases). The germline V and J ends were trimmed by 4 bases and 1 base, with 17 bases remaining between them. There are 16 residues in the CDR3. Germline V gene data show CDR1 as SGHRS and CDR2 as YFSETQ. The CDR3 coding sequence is TGCGCCAGCAGCCCTGGCGGACTTTCAGTCCAAGAGACCCAGTACTTC. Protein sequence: CASSPGGLSVQETQYF.

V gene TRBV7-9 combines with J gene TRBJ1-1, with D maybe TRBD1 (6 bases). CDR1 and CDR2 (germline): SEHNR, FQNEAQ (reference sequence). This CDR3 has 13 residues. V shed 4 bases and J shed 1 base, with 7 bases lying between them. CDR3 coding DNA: TGTGCCAGCAGCTGGGGGCAGAACACTGAAGCTTTCTTT. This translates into CASSWGQNTEAFF.

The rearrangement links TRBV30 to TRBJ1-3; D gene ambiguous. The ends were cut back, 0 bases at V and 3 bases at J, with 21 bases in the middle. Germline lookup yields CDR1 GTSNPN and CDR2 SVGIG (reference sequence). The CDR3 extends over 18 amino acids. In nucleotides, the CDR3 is TGTGCCTGGAGTGTATTTCCGGGCCGGGGTGAGGATGGAAACACCATATATTTT. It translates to CAWSVFPGRGEDGNTIYF.

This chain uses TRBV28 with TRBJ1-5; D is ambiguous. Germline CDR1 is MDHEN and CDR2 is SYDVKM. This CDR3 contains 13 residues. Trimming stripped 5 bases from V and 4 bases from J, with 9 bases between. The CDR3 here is CASSSAINQPQHF. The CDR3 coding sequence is TGTGCCAGCAGTAGCGCGATTAATCAGCCCCAGCATTTT.

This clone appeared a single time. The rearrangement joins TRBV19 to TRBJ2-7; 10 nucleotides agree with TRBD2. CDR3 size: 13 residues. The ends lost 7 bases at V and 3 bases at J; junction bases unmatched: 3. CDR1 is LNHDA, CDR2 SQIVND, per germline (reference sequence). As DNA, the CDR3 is TGTGCCAGTAACCCTAGCGGGAGCTACGAGCAGTACTTC. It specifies CASNPSGSYEQYF. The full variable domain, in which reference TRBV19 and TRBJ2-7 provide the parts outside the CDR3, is DGGITQSPKYLFRKEGQNVTLSCEQNLNHDAMYWYRQDPGQGLRLIYYSQIVNDFQKGDIAEGYSVSREKKESFPLTVTSAQKNPTAFYLCASNPSGSYEQYFGPGTRLTVT.

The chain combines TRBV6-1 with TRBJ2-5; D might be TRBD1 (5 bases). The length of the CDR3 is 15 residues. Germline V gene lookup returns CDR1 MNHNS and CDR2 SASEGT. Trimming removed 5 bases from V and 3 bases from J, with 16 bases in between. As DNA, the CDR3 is TGTGCCAGCAGTAACAGGTTGGCGTGGAAAGAGACCCAGTACTTC. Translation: CASSNRLAWKETQYF.

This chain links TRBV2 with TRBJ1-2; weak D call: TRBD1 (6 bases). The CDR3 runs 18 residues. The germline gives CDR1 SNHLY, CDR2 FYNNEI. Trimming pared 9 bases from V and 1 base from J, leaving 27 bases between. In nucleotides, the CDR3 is TGTGCCAGTCGTTATTTCAGAGACAGGTCCGGGGATAACTATGGCTACACCTTC. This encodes CASRYFRDRSGDNYGYTF.

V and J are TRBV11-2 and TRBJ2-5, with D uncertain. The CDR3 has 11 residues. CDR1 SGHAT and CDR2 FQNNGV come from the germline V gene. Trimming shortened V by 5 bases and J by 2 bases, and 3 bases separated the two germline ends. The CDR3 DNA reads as TGTGCCAGCAGCATACAAGAGACCCAGTACTTC. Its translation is CASSIQETQYF.

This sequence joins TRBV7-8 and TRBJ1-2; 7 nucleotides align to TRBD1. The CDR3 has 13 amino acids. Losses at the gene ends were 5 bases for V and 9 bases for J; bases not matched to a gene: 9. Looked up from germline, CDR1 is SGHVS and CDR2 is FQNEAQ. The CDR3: CASSPSRTGSYTF. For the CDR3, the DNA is TGTGCCAGCAGCCCAAGCCGGACAGGTAGCTACACCTTC.

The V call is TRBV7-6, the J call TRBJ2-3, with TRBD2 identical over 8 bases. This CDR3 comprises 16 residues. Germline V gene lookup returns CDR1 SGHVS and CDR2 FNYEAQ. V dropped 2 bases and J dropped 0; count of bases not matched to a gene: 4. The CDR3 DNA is TGTGCCAGCAGCTTATTGGCTAGCGGGAGCACAGATACGCAGTATTTT. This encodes CASSLLASGSTDTQYF.

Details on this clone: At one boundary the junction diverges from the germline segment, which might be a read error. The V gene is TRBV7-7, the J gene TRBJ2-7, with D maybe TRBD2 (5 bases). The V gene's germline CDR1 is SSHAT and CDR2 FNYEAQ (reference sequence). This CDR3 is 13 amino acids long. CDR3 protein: CASSLEVSYEQYF. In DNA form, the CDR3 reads TGTGCTAGCAGCTTGGAGGTCTCCTACGAGCAGTACTTC.